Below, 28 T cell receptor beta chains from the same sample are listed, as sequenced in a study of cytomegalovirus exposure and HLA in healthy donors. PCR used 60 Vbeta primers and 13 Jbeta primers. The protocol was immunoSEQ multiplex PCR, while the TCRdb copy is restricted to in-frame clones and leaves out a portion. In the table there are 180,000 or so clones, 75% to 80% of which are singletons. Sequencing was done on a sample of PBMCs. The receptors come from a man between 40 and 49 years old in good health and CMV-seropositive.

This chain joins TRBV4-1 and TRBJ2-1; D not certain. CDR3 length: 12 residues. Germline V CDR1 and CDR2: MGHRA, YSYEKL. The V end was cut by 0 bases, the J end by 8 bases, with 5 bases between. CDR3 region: CASSQDIDEQFF. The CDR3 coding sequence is TGCGCCAGCAGCCAAGATATAGATGAGCAGTTCTTC.

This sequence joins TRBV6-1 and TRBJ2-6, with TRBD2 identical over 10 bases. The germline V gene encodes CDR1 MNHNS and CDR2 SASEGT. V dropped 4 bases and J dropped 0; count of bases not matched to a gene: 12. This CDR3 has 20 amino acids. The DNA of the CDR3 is TGTGCCAGCAGTGGGGGGTTAGGACTAGCGGCTCTCTCTGGGGCCAACGTCCTGACTTTC. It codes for CASSGGLGLAALSGANVLTF.

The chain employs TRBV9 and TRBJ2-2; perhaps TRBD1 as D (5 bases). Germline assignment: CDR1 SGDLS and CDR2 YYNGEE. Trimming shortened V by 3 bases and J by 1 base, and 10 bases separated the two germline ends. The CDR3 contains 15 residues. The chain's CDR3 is CASSEHGQNTGELFF. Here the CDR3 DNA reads TGTGCCAGCAGCGAGCATGGACAGAACACCGGGGAGCTGTTTTTT.

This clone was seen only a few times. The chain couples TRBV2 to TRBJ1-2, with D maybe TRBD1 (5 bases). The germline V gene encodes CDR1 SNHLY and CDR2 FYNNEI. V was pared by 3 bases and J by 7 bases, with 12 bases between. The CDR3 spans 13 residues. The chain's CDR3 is CASSEGQYVGYTF. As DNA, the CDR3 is TGTGCCAGCAGTGAGGGGCAGTATGTTGGCTACACCTTC.

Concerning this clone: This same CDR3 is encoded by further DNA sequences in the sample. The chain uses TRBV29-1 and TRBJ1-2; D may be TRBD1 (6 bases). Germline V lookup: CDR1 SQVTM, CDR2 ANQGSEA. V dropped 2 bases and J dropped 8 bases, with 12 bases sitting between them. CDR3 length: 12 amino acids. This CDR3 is CSVEPTGSGYTF. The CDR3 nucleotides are TGCAGCGTTGAACCCACAGGGAGCGGCTACACCTTC.

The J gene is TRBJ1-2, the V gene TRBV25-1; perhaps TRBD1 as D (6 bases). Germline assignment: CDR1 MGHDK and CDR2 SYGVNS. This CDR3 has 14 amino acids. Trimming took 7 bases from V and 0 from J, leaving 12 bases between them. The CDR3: CASKGVYPNYGYTF. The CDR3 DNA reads TGTGCCAGCAAGGGGGTCTACCCTAACTATGGCTACACCTTC.

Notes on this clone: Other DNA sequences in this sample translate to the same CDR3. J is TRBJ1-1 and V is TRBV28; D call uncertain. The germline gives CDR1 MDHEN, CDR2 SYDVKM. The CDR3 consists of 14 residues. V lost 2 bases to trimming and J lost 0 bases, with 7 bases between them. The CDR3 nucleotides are TGTGCCAGCAGTTTAACGGTGATGAACACTGAAGCTTTCTTT. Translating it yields CASSLTVMNTEAFF.

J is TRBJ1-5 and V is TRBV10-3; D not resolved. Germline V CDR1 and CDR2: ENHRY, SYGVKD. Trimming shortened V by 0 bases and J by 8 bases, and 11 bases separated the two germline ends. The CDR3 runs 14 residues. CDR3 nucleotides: TGTGCCATCAGTGAGTCGGGAGGTTGGAAGCCCCAGCATTTT. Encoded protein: CAISESGGWKPQHF.

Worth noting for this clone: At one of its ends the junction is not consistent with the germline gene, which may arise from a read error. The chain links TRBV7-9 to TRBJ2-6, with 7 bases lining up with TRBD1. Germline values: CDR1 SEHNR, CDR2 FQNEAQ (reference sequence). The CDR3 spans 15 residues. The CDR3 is CASSPWTGGANGLTF. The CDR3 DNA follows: TGTGCCAGCAGCCCCTGGACAGGTGGGGCCAACGGCCTGACTTTC. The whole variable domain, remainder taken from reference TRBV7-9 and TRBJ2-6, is DTGVSQNPRHKITKRGQNVTFRCDPISEHNRLYWYRQTLGQGPEFLTYFQNEAQLEKSRLLSDRFSAERPKGSFSTLEIQRTEQGDSAMYLCASSPWTGGANGLTFGAGSRLTVL.

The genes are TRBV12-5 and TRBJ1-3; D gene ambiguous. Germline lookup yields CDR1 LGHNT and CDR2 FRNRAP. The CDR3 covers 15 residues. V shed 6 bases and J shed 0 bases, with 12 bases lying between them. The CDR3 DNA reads TGTGCTAGTGGGGCCGGGATAAACTCTGGAAACACCATATATTTT. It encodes CASGAGINSGNTIYF.

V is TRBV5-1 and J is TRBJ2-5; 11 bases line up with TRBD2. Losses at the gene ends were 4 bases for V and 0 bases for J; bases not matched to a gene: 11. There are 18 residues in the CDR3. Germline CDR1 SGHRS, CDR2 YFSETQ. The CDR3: CASSIGTSGSPHQETQYF. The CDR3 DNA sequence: TGCGCCAGCAGCATCGGGACTAGCGGCAGCCCCCACCAAGAGACCCAGTACTTC.

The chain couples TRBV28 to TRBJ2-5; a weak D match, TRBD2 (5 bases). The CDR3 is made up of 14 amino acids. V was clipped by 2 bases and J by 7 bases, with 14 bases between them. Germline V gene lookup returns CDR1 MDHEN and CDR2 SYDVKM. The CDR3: CASSLELAAATQYF. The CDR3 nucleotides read TGTGCCAGCAGTTTAGAATTGGCAGCGGCGACCCAGTACTTC.

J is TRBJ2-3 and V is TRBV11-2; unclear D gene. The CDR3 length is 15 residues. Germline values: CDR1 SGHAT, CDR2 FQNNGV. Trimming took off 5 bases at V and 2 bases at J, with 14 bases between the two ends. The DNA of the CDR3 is TGTGCCAGCAGCCCTAACGGTTTTCCCACAGATACGCAGTATTTT. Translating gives CASSPNGFPTDTQYF. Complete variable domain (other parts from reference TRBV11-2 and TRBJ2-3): EAGVAQSPRYKIIEKRQSVAFWCNPISGHATLYWYQQILGQGPKLLIQFQNNGVVDDSQLPKDRFSAERLKGVDSTLKIQPAKLEDSAVYLCASSPNGFPTDTQYFGPGTRLTVL.

The CDR3 is CASSSSGGTQPQHF. Written as DNA, the CDR3 is TGTGCCAGCAGTTCTTCAGGGGGGACTCAGCCCCAGCATTTT. The V gene is TRBV28, the J gene TRBJ1-5; 7 bases align to TRBD1. The CDR3 has 14 residues. Germline assignment: CDR1 MDHEN and CDR2 SYDVKM. The ends lost 4 bases at V and 6 bases at J; junction bases unmatched: 6.

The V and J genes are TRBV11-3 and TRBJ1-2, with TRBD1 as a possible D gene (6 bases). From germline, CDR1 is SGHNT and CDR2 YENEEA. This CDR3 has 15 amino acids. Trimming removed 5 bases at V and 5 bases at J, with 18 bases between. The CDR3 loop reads CASSLTGRDWYGYTF. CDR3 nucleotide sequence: TGTGCCAGCAGCCTAACAGGGAGGGATTGGTATGGCTACACCTTC.

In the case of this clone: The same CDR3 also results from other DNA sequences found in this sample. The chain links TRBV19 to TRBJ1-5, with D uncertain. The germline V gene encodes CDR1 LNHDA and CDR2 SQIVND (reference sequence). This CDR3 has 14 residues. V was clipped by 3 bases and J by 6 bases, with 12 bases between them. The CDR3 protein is CASSILTGTQPQHF. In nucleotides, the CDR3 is TGTGCCAGTAGTATCTTGACGGGTACTCAGCCCCAGCATTTT.

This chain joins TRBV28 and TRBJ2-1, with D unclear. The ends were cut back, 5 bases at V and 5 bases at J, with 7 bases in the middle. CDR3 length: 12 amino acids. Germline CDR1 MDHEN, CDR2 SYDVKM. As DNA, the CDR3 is TGTGCCAGCAGTCCCTATAACAATGAGCAGTTCTTC. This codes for CASSPYNNEQFF.

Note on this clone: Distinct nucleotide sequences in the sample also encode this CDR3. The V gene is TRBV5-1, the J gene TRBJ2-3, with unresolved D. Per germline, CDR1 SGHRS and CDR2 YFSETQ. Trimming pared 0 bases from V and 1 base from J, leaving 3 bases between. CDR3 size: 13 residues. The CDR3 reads CASSLAGTDTQYF. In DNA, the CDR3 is TGCGCCAGCAGCTTGGCCGGCACAGATACGCAGTATTTT.

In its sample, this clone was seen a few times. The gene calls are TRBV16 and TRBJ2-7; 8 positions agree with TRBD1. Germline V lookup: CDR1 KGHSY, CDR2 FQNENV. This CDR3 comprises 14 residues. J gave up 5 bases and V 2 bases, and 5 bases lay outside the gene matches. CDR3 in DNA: TGTGCCAGCAGCCAAGGACAGGGCTGGGACGAGCAGTACTTC. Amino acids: CASSQGQGWDEQYF.

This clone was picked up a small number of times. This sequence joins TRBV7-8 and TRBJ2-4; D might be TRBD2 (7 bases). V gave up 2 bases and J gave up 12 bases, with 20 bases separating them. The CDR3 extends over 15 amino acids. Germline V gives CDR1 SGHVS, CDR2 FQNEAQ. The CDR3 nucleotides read TGTGCCAGCAGCTTAAGGGAGGGGATCGGGGGCAGTCAGTACTTC. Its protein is CASSLREGIGGSQYF.

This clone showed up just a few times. This chain's CDR3 is CASSPKKDRTSTDTQYF. Written as DNA, the CDR3 is TGTGCCAGCTCGCCAAAGAAGGACAGGACTAGCACAGATACGCAGTATTTT. The chain has TRBV18 and TRBJ2-3; 7 bases line up with TRBD1. The CDR3 contains 17 residues. Germline-derived CDR1 and CDR2 are KGHSH and LQKENI. The J segment lost 0 bases and the V segment lost 6 bases, leaving 12 bases of the junction unmatched. Using reference TRBV18 and TRBJ2-3 for the parts outside the CDR3, the full variable domain is NAGVMQNPRHLVRRRGQEARLRCSPMKGHSHVYWYRQLPEEGLKFMVYLQKENIIDESGMPKERFSAEFPKEGPSILRIQQVVRGDSAAYFCASSPKKDRTSTDTQYFGPGTRLTVL.

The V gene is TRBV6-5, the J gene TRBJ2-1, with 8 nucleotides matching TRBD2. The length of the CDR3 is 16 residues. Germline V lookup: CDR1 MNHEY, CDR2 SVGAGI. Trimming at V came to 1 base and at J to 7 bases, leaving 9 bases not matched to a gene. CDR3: CASSYLREVLNNEQFF. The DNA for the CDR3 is TGTGCCAGCAGTTACTTGCGGGAGGTCCTTAATAATGAGCAGTTCTTC.

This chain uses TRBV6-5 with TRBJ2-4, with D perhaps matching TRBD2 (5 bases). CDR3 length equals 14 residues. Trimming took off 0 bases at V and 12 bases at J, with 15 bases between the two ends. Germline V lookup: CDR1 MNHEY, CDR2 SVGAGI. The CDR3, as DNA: TGTGCCAGCAGTTACTCTTTCGCTAGCAGTTGTCAGTACTTC. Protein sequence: CASSYSFASSCQYF.

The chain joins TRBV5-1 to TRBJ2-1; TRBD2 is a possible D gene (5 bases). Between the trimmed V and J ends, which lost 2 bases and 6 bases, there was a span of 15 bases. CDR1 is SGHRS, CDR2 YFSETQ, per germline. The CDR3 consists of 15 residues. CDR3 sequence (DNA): TGCGCCAGCAGCTTAGCGGAGGCTCCATCCAATGAGCAGTTCTTC. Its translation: CASSLAEAPSNEQFF.

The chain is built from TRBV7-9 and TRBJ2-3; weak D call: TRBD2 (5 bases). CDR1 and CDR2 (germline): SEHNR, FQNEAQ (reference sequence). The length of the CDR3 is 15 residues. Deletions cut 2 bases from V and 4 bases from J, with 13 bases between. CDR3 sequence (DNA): TGTGCCAGCAGCTTAATGGAGGCAGCCGCAGATACGCAGTATTTT. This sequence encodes CASSLMEAAADTQYF.

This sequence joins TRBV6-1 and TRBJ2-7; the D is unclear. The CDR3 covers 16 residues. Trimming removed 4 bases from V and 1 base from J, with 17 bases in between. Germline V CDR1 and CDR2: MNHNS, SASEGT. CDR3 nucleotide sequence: TGTGCCAGCAGTGTGAACAACAGATTACCGTCCTACGAGCAGTACTTC. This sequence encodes CASSVNNRLPSYEQYF.

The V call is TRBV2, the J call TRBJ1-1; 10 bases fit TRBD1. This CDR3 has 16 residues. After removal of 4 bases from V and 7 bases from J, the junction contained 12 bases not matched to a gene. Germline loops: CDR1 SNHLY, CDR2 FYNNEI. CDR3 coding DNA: TGTGCCAGCAGTGCCCGAAAGGGACAGGGGCGTTTTGAAGCTTTCTTT. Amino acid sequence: CASSARKGQGRFEAFF.

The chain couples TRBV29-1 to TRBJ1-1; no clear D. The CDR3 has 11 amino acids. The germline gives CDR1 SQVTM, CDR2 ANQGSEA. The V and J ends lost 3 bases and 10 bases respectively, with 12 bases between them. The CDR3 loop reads CSVDLVEGAFF. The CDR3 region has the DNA TGCAGCGTTGATTTGGTAGAGGGAGCTTTCTTT.